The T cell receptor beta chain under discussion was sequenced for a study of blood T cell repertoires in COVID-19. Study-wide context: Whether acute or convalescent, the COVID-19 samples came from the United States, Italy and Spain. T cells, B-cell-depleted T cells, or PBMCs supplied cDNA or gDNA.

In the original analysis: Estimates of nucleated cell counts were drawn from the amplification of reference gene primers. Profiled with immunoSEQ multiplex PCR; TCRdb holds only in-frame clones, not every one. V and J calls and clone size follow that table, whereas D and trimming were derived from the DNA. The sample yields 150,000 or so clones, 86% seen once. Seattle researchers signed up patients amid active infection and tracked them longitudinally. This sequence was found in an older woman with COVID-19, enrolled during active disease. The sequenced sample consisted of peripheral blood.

CDR3 residues: CASSRTTGVPGELFF. CDR3 nucleotides: TGCGCCAGCAGCCGGACGACAGGGGTACCCGGGGAGCTGTTTTTT. The chain links TRBV5-1 to TRBJ2-2; the match to TRBD1 covers 8 bases. The ends lost 4 bases at V and 6 bases at J; junction bases unmatched: 8. The CDR3 loop spans 15 amino acids. Germline V lookup: CDR1 SGHRS, CDR2 YFSETQ.